This is a list of T cell receptor beta chains from one sample in a study of control samples from healthy donors and cancer patients. Libraries were prepared by immunoSEQ multiplex PCR; TCRdb keeps only in-frame clonotypes and omits some of them. Of around 170,000 clones in the sample, about 91% are singletons; the top ten hold 4.5% to 6%. Sequenced material: blood. The receptors here all came from a woman between 25 and 40 years old in good health. Both conserved end residues are part of each CDR3. The D gene is left open where the match is weak. Clone size is shown for a subset of rows, as once, few, many or a class of expanded clone.

NA	TRBV12-3/TRBV12-4	TRBJ1-2	NA	CASRTGGYYGYTF	TGTGCCAGCAGAACGGGCGGCTACTATGGCTACACCTTC
NA	TRBV4-1	TRBJ2-7	NA	CASSQDRGNYEQYF	TGCGCCAGCAGCCAAGACAGGGGAAACTACGAGCAGTACTTC
NA	TRBV30	TRBJ2-5	NA	CGYVSRETQYF	TGTGGTTATGTTAGCAGAGAGACCCAGTACTTC
TRBD1	TRBV4-1	TRBJ1-3	NA	CASSQMTGDGNTIYF	TGCGCCAGCAGCCAAATGACAGGGGACGGAAACACCATATATTTT
NA	TRBV24-1	TRBJ2-2	NA	CATSGPAANTGELFF	TGTGCCACCAGTGGTCCAGCTGCGAACACCGGGGAGCTGTTTTTT
NA	TRBV11-2	TRBJ1-1	NA	CASRGLITEAFF	TGTGCCAGCAGGGGCTTAATCACTGAAGCTTTCTTT
NA	TRBV5-1	TRBJ2-2	few	CASSSGSNGVGELFF	TGCGCCAGCAGCTCGGGCTCCAATGGGGTCGGGGAGCTGTTTTTT
NA	TRBV6-5	TRBJ2-7	NA	CASVSLVHEQYF	TGTGCCAGCGTTAGCCTAGTCCACGAGCAGTACTTC
NA	TRBV5-1	TRBJ2-1	NA	CASSLSGHNEQFF	TGCGCCAGCAGCTTAAGCGGCCACAATGAGCAGTTCTTC
TRBD1	TRBV7-2	TRBJ2-2	NA	CASSLEEDRGRTGELFF	TGTGCCAGCAGCTTAGAAGAGGACAGGGGGCGCACCGGGGAGCTGTTTTTT
TRBD1	TRBV6-5	TRBJ1-2	once	CASSYSSGTALIGYTF	TGTGCCAGCAGTTACTCGAGTGGGACAGCCCTGATTGGCTACACCTTC
TRBD1	TRBV29-1	TRBJ1-1	NA	CSVLGQGASTEAFF	TGCAGCGTCCTCGGACAGGGGGCTAGCACTGAAGCTTTCTTT
NA	TRBV7-2	TRBJ1-3	NA	CASSLGAGAGNTIYF	TGTGCCAGCAGCTTAGGGGCAGGGGCTGGAAACACCATATATTTT
TRBD1	TRBV27	TRBJ1-1	NA	CASSSPGQGIEAFF	TGTGCCAGCAGTTCACCGGGACAGGGGATTGAGGCTTTCTTT
NA	TRBV12-3/TRBV12-4	TRBJ1-4	NA	CASSLRLNEKLFF	TGTGCCAGCAGTTTACGGCTTAATGAAAAACTGTTTTTT
TRBD1	TRBV5-5	TRBJ1-6	NA	CASSFMQVRGLSPLHF	TGTGCCAGCAGCTTCATGCAAGTCAGGGGGCTTTCACCCCTCCACTTT
NA	TRBV12-3/TRBV12-4	TRBJ1-2	NA	CATTQGNGYTF	TGTGCCACCACCCAGGGGAATGGCTACACCTTC
NA	TRBV11-2	TRBJ2-2	NA	CASSSSGGNTGELFF	TGTGCCAGCAGCTCGTCAGGAGGGAACACCGGGGAGCTGTTTTTT
NA	TRBV30	TRBJ1-1	NA	CAWSVVGSGEAFF	TGTGCCTGGAGTGTGGTAGGGAGTGGTGAAGCTTTCTTT
TRBD2	TRBV11-2	TRBJ2-2	once	CASTLSGATGELFF	TGTGCCAGCACCTTAAGCGGGGCCACCGGGGAGCTGTTTTTT
NA	TRBV6-5	TRBJ2-1	NA	CASSYPRVVANEQFF	TGTGCCAGCAGTTACCCCAGGGTGGTGGCCAATGAGCAGTTCTTC
NA	TRBV15	TRBJ1-1	few	CATSRDGEANTEAFF	TGTGCCACCAGCAGAGACGGGGAGGCGAACACTGAAGCTTTCTTT
NA	TRBV7-2	TRBJ2-7	NA	CASSIRERAPSYEQYF	TGTGCCAGCAGCATTCGAGAGCGGGCGCCCTCCTACGAGCAGTACTTC
TRBD2	TRBV9	TRBJ2-3	once	CASTSGTSGVTDTQYF	TGTGCCAGCACCTCCGGGACTAGCGGGGTCACAGATACGCAGTATTTT
NA	TRBV5-4	TRBJ1-6	NA	CASSLEGYNSPLHF	TGTGCCAGCAGCCTGGAGGGGTATAATTCACCCCTCCACTTT
NA	TRBV11-3	TRBJ2-2	NA	CASSLDRWSRASTGELFF	TGTGCCAGCAGCTTAGATCGGTGGAGCAGAGCCTCAACCGGGGAGCTGTTTTTT
NA	TRBV12-3/TRBV12-4	TRBJ1-6	NA	CASSFGENSPLHF	TGTGCCAGCAGTTTTGGGGAAAATTCACCCCTCCACTTT
NA	TRBV19	TRBJ1-6	NA	CASAYPGRLKPNAGRIYNSPLHF	TGTGCCAGTGCGTACCCTGGACGGTTGAAACCCAATGCTGGACGGATCTATAATTCACCCCTCCACTTT
NA	TRBV20-1	TRBJ2-1	NA	CSTTGAEQFF	TGCAGTACCACGGGGGCAGAGCAGTTCTTC
NA	TRBV5-1	TRBJ1-1	once	CASSPGGAEAFF	TGCGCCAGCAGCCCCGGGGGGGCTGAAGCTTTCTTT
TRBD1	TRBV5-5	TRBJ2-2	NA	CASSRRGQGTGELFF	TGTGCCAGCAGCCGCAGGGGGCAGGGCACCGGGGAGCTGTTTTTT
NA	TRBV4-1	TRBJ2-3	NA	CASSHRASDTDTQYF	TGCGCCAGCAGCCACAGGGCGAGCGACACAGATACGCAGTATTTT